One and the same sample provided the 24 T cell receptor beta chains below, sequenced in a study of blood T cell repertoires in COVID-19. The repertoire was sequenced with immunoSEQ multiplex PCR; TCRdb's copy has only in-frame clones and lacks some. In the table there are approximately 46,000 clones, about 87% of which are singletons. The sample was peripheral blood. The receptors come from a human donor in a cohort sampled during active COVID-19.

The chain combines TRBV15 with TRBJ2-7, with D unresolved. Germline V gene sequence: CDR1 LNHNV, CDR2 YYDKDF (reference sequence). Trimming stripped 0 bases from V and 1 base from J, with 7 bases between. The CDR3 has 14 amino acids. In DNA form, the CDR3 reads TGTGCCACCAGCAGAGATCGCAGTTCCTACGAGCAGTACTTC. Translating gives CATSRDRSSYEQYF.

The V gene is TRBV10-2, the J gene TRBJ2-1, with D tentatively TRBD2 (6 bases). The CDR3 consists of 17 residues. V dropped 7 bases and J dropped 3 bases, with 22 bases sitting between them. In germline, CDR1 is WSHSY, CDR2 SAAADI. CDR3 bases: TGCGCCAGCACGATGGGCGGGACCACCAATTTCTACAATGAGCAGTTCTTC. Residues: CASTMGGTTNFYNEQFF.

The chain combines TRBV4-2 with TRBJ2-7; D not resolved. The CDR3 consists of 15 residues. V was clipped by 4 bases and J by 4 bases, with 17 bases between them. Looked up from germline, CDR1 is LGHNA and CDR2 is YNFKEQ. In nucleotides, the CDR3 is TGTGCCAGCAGCCCCTCAAGAGGCCAGATTTACGAGCAGTACTTC. As protein: CASSPSRGQIYEQYF.

This chain connects TRBV12-3 or TRBV12-4 to TRBJ1-1, with unresolved D. Trimming removed 5 bases from V and 0 bases from J, with 7 bases in between. CDR3 length: 13 amino acids. Here the CDR3 DNA reads TGTGCCAGCAGTCACACCGTGAACACTGAAGCTTTCTTT. Translating it yields CASSHTVNTEAFF.

This chain joins TRBV5-1 and TRBJ1-1; TRBD1 matches 7 bases. From germline, CDR1 is SGHRS and CDR2 YFSETQ. The CDR3 has 15 residues. V gave up 4 bases and J gave up 1 base; unmatched junction bases: 7. The CDR3 protein is CASSVTGKANTEAFF. The CDR3 DNA sequence: TGCGCCAGCAGCGTGACAGGGAAGGCGAACACTGAAGCTTTCTTT. Filled out from reference TRBV5-1 and TRBJ1-1, the complete variable domain reads KAGVTQTPRYLIKTRGQQVTLSCSPISGHRSVSWYQQTPGQGLQFLFEYFSETQRNKGNFPGRFSGRQFSNSRSEMNVSTLELGDSALYLCASSVTGKANTEAFFGQGTRLTVV.

The chain links TRBV10-3 to TRBJ2-7; TRBD2 aligns across 7 bases. V was pared by 7 bases and J by 4 bases, with 19 bases of the junction left unmatched. CDR3 length equals 17 residues. Germline loops: CDR1 ENHRY, CDR2 SYGVKD. CDR3 coding DNA: TGTGCCATCAACGACCCTCCTATGTCGGCGGGGGAATACGAGCAGTACTTC. This sequence encodes CAINDPPMSAGEYEQYF.

The chain is built from TRBV19 and TRBJ2-7, with a weak D call TRBD2 (5 bases). The CDR3 runs to 15 residues. The germline V and J ends were trimmed by 6 bases and 1 base, with 16 bases remaining between them. Germline V CDR1 and CDR2: LNHDA, SQIVND (reference sequence). CDR3 residues: CASRAERTQSYEQYF. The CDR3 nucleotides are TGTGCCAGTAGAGCCGAAAGGACTCAATCCTACGAGCAGTACTTC.

The rearrangement joins TRBV4-2 to TRBJ2-3, with 7 bases lining up with TRBD2. Germline V gene sequence: CDR1 LGHNA, CDR2 YNFKEQ. The CDR3 extends over 15 amino acids. Germline trimming cut 0 bases from V and 4 bases from J; bases unmatched to any gene: 4. This chain's CDR3 is CASSQDRLASDTQYF. CDR3 DNA: TGTGCCAGCAGCCAAGACCGACTAGCCTCAGATACGCAGTATTTT.

This clone was observed a single time. The genes are TRBV7-2 and TRBJ2-1; the D is unclear. V was trimmed by 0 bases and J by 6 bases, leaving 15 bases between them. The CDR3 contains 16 residues. Germline V gene lookup returns CDR1 SGHTA and CDR2 FQGNSA. The CDR3 here is CASSLAAVPGANEQFF. CDR3 DNA sequence: TGTGCCAGCAGCTTAGCGGCCGTCCCCGGAGCCAATGAGCAGTTCTTC.

The rearrangement links TRBV6-6 to TRBJ2-5; D possibly corresponds to TRBD2 (6 bases). Trimming shortened V by 6 bases and J by 1 base, and 15 bases separated the two germline ends. The V gene's germline CDR1 is MNHNY and CDR2 SVGAGI (reference sequence). The CDR3 has 15 residues. The CDR3 protein is CASRGVRGVQETQYF. As DNA, the CDR3 is TGTGCCAGCAGGGGGGTGCGCGGGGTCCAAGAGACCCAGTACTTC.

The rearrangement joins TRBV5-6 to TRBJ1-3; no clear D gene. The CDR3 runs to 15 residues. V was shortened by 5 bases and J by 4 bases, with 16 bases between the two germline ends. CDR1 and CDR2 (germline): SGHDT, YYEEEE. The CDR3 loop reads CASRSQRGGGNTIYF. Here the CDR3 DNA reads TGTGCCAGCAGGTCCCAACGTGGCGGGGGAAACACCATATATTTT.

The V gene is TRBV11-2, the J gene TRBJ2-5; D gene unclear. The V and J ends lost 5 bases and 0 bases respectively, with 7 bases between them. Germline V gene lookup returns CDR1 SGHAT and CDR2 FQNNGV. The CDR3 is 13 residues long. CDR3 region: CASSRDNQETQYF. In DNA form, the CDR3 reads TGTGCCAGCAGCCGTGACAACCAAGAGACCCAGTACTTC.

The V call is TRBV9, the J call TRBJ2-3; D possibly corresponds to TRBD2 (5 bases). V was clipped by 0 bases and J by 2 bases, with 10 bases between them. Looked up from germline, CDR1 is SGDLS and CDR2 is YYNGEE. The CDR3 is 15 amino acids. The CDR3 DNA follows: TGTGCCAGCAGCGTAGGTCGGGGAGTCACAGATACGCAGTATTTT. It specifies CASSVGRGVTDTQYF.

CDR3 DNA sequence: TGTGCCAGCAGGAGTAGCGGAAGCACAGATACGCAGTATTTT. Residues: CASRSSGSTDTQYF. This sequence joins TRBV2 and TRBJ2-3, with D possibly being TRBD2 (6 bases). Per the germline V gene, CDR1 is SNHLY and CDR2 is FYNNEI. V lost 6 bases to trimming and J lost 0 bases, with 10 bases between them. The CDR3 is 14 residues long.

There are a few counts of this clone. The chain joins TRBV7-9 to TRBJ2-7; D is ambiguous. Germline lookup yields CDR1 SEHNR and CDR2 FQNEAQ (reference sequence). The ends were cut back, 2 bases at V and 7 bases at J, with 9 bases in the middle. The CDR3 covers 12 residues. CDR3 sequence: CASSLTGDEQYF. CDR3 nucleotide sequence: TGTGCCAGCAGCTTAACTGGAGATGAGCAGTACTTC.

The gene calls are TRBV9 and TRBJ1-2; D unresolved. Trimming stripped 4 bases from V and 8 bases from J, with 18 bases between. CDR3 size: 14 residues. The germline gives CDR1 SGDLS, CDR2 YYNGEE. The CDR3 DNA sequence: TGTGCCAGCAGCCCCCACCTGGAGGGAGCAGGCTACACCTTC. Its translation: CASSPHLEGAGYTF.

This chain joins TRBV19 and TRBJ2-1; TRBD2 matches 11 bases. The CDR3 runs 17 residues. The ends lost 1 base at V and 4 bases at J; junction bases unmatched: 6. Per the germline V gene, CDR1 is LNHDA and CDR2 is SQIVND (reference sequence). This CDR3 is CASSIVHTSGSYNEQFF. The CDR3 nucleotides are TGTGCCAGTAGTATAGTCCACACTAGCGGGAGTTACAATGAGCAGTTCTTC.

The chain recombines TRBV20-1 with TRBJ1-2; D call uncertain. There are 10 residues in the CDR3. V was shortened by 6 bases and J by 3 bases, with 5 bases between the two germline ends. Germline V gene lookup returns CDR1 DFQATT and CDR2 SNEGSKA (reference sequence). CDR3 in amino acids: CSATDYGYTF. DNA for the CDR3: TGCAGTGCCACTGACTATGGCTACACCTTC.

The chain has TRBV5-4 and TRBJ1-1; 8 nucleotides line up with TRBD1. Germline V gene lookup returns CDR1 SGHNT and CDR2 YYREEE (reference sequence). Trimming took 4 bases from V and 7 from J; bases not matched to a gene: 9. This CDR3 has 14 residues. CDR3 protein: CASSQDRVGDEAFF. The CDR3 DNA reads as TGTGCCAGCAGCCAGGACAGGGTCGGTGATGAAGCTTTCTTT.

V usage is TRBV30 and J usage is TRBJ2-3, with unresolved D. V shed 0 bases and J shed 4 bases, with 17 bases lying between them. CDR3 length equals 16 residues. Germline lookup yields CDR1 GTSNPN and CDR2 SVGIG (reference sequence). The CDR3 here is CAWSVSLDFQADTQYF. As DNA, the CDR3 is TGTGCCTGGAGTGTTTCGTTGGATTTCCAGGCAGATACGCAGTATTTT.

In its sample, this clone was seen a few times. The CDR3 nucleotides read TGTGCCAGCAGTGACTCGGGCGGGGGTCTGGATACGCAGTATTTT. It specifies CASSDSGGGLDTQYF. The chain links TRBV6-4 to TRBJ2-3; 7 nucleotides agree with TRBD2. The CDR3 spans 15 residues. The J segment lost 6 bases and the V segment lost 0 bases, leaving 6 bases of the junction unmatched. CDR1 is MRHNA, CDR2 SNTAGT, per germline.

The chain links TRBV6-5 to TRBJ2-1; 10 nucleotides align to TRBD2. The CDR3 has 15 residues. J was trimmed by 9 bases and V by 4 bases; bases with no gene match: 9. Germline CDR1 and CDR2: MNHEY and SVGAGI. DNA for the CDR3: TGTGCCAGCAGTTCTAGCGGGGGCAATTTAGGTGAGCAGTTCTTC. Translated, it gives CASSSSGGNLGEQFF.

This rearrangement joins TRBV12-1 to TRBJ2-5; the D segment call TRBD2 is taken from the table without a DNA check. TRBV12-1 is termed a pseudogene. The CDR3 is 15 amino acids. The CDR3 nucleotides are TGTGCCAGCAGCTTTTTCGCGGGAGAGCAAGAGACCCAGTACTTC. Amino acids: CASSFFAGEQETQYF.

In regard to this clone: The junction shows a germline mismatch at one end, possibly a read error. The gene calls are TRBV29-1 and TRBJ1-2; TRBD1 matches at 9 bases. The CDR3 has 12 residues. The germline gives CDR1 SQVTM, CDR2 ANQGSEA. CDR3 sequence: CSVGGWDRARDF. The CDR3 nucleotides read TGCAGCGTTGGAGGATGGGACAGGGCTCGGGACTTC.